The 20 T cell receptor beta chains reported below all come from one sample, sequenced in a study of shared clonotypes between healthy human individuals. Profiled with immunoSEQ multiplex PCR; TCRdb holds only in-frame clones, not every one. The top ten clones hold approximately 2% of a sample with about 640,000 clones, around 72% of them seen once. Sample: memory CD4+ T cells sorted from blood. Documented subset: CD45RA-negative fraction. These receptors all stem from a woman aged 30 to 39 in good health.

The V call is TRBV6-1, the J call TRBJ2-3, with 10 bases aligning to TRBD2. The CDR3 is made up of 14 amino acids. The germline gives CDR1 MNHNS, CDR2 SASEGT. After removal of 2 bases from V and 6 bases from J, the junction contained 2 bases not matched to a gene. The CDR3 bases are TGTGCCAGCAGTGAACTAGCGGGAGTGGATACGCAGTATTTT. Amino acid sequence: CASSELAGVDTQYF.

This chain joins TRBV28 and TRBJ2-3; 11 nucleotides align to TRBD2. Germline V gives CDR1 MDHEN, CDR2 SYDVKM. The CDR3 covers 16 residues. The V gene end was trimmed by 5 bases and the J gene end by 3 bases; junction bases not matched to a gene: 7. The CDR3, as DNA: TGTGCCAGCAGTCCCATAGCGGGAGGGCCGACAGATACGCAGTATTTT. This gives the protein CASSPIAGGPTDTQYF.

This clone has a count of ten or more. At the DNA level, this CDR3 is encoded by other sequences in the same sample as well. The V gene is TRBV2, the J gene TRBJ1-3; D gene ambiguous. With 5 bases removed from V and 1 base from J, the gap between germline ends came to 9 bases. The CDR3 is made up of 14 amino acids. The V gene's germline CDR1 is SNHLY and CDR2 FYNNEI. CDR3 sequence: CASSRTVSGNTIYF. Here the CDR3 DNA reads TGTGCCAGCAGTAGGACGGTTTCTGGAAACACCATATATTTT.

The chain's CDR3 is CASSRRDSAYGYTF. CDR3 nucleotide sequence: TGTGCCAGCAGCCGCCGGGACAGCGCATATGGCTACACCTTC. J is TRBJ1-2 and V is TRBV7-9, with 7 bases lining up with TRBD1. Germline V lookup: CDR1 SEHNR, CDR2 FQNEAQ (reference sequence). The length of the CDR3 is 14 residues. V lost 5 bases to trimming and J lost 5 bases; unmatched junction nucleotides: 8.

The gene calls are TRBV19 and TRBJ2-5, with a tentative D call TRBD2 (6 bases). Per the germline V gene, CDR1 is LNHDA and CDR2 is SQIVND (reference sequence). The V end lost 2 bases, the J end lost 5 bases, and 15 bases lay between the germline ends. This CDR3 contains 15 residues. The CDR3 loop reads CASSISGEAWETQYF. CDR3 coding DNA: TGTGCCAGTAGTATATCGGGAGAGGCGTGGGAGACCCAGTACTTC.

This clone was detected only a few times. The genes are TRBV5-4 and TRBJ1-1; TRBD1 is a possible D gene (6 bases). The CDR3 runs to 15 residues. The V and J ends lost 0 bases and 1 base respectively, with 10 bases between them. The germline V gene has CDR1 SGHNT and CDR2 YYREEE (reference sequence). The CDR3, as DNA: TGTGCCAGCAGCTTGGATATCAGGGGGAACACTGAAGCTTTCTTT. This encodes CASSLDIRGNTEAFF. Full variable domain (rest looked up from reference TRBV5-4 and TRBJ1-1): ETGVTQSPTHLIKTRGQQVTLRCSSQSGHNTVSWYQQALGQGPQFIFQYYREEENGRGNFPPRFSGLQFPNYSSELNVNALELDDSALYLCASSLDIRGNTEAFFGQGTRLTVV.

J is TRBJ1-1 and V is TRBV27, with D unresolved. The CDR3 is 13 amino acids. Germline CDR1 and CDR2: MNHEY and SMNVEV (reference sequence). Trimming removed 0 bases at V and 4 bases at J, with 6 bases between. The CDR3 DNA follows: TGTGCCAGCAGTTTATCCATTAGCACTGAAGCTTTCTTT. Translating gives CASSLSISTEAFF.

The chain joins TRBV5-1 to TRBJ2-5, with D uncertain. Germline V gene sequence: CDR1 SGHRS, CDR2 YFSETQ. The V end was cut by 0 bases, the J end by 5 bases, with 11 bases between. The CDR3 spans 14 residues. The CDR3 loop is CASSLGGIAETQYF. The CDR3 nucleotides read TGCGCCAGCAGCTTGGGGGGTATTGCGGAGACCCAGTACTTC.

The chain employs TRBV10-2 and TRBJ2-7; no reliable D call. Germline CDR1 WSHSY, CDR2 SAAADI. The CDR3 sequence is 12 residues long. V was trimmed by 2 bases and J by 4 bases, leaving 6 bases between them. In DNA form, the CDR3 reads TGCGCCAGCAGTGAGGTGGTGTACGAGCAGTACTTC. Translation gives CASSEVVYEQYF.

This chain links TRBV5-5 with TRBJ2-7; D ambiguous. The CDR3 consists of 14 residues. The germline V and J ends were trimmed by 0 bases and 0 bases, with 7 bases remaining between them. CDR1 is SGHKS, CDR2 YYEKEE, per germline (reference sequence). The CDR3, as DNA: TGTGCCAGCAGCTTGGGGCAGGTCTCCTACGAGCAGTACTTC. Translation gives CASSLGQVSYEQYF.

This chain joins TRBV5-4 and TRBJ2-7, with a tentative D call TRBD1 (5 bases). Germline V gene sequence: CDR1 SGHNT, CDR2 YYREEE (reference sequence). The CDR3 spans 13 residues. V was shortened by 4 bases and J by 3 bases, with 11 bases between the two germline ends. The CDR3 region has the DNA TGTGCCAGCAGCAAAGACGGACACTACGAGCAGTACTTC. It codes for CASSKDGHYEQYF.

The chain is built from TRBV6-5 and TRBJ1-2; perhaps TRBD1 as D (6 bases). Germline loops: CDR1 MNHEY, CDR2 SVGAGI. V lost 4 bases to trimming and J lost 8 bases, with 14 bases between them. The CDR3 has 13 amino acids. In DNA, the CDR3 is TGTGCCAGCAGTTGGACAGTTGAGGCGGGCTACACCTTC. Protein: CASSWTVEAGYTF.

The CDR3 loop reads CSAFDSNEQYF. CDR3 sequence (DNA): TGCAGTGCTTTCGACAGCAACGAGCAGTACTTC. The rearrangement joins TRBV20-1 to TRBJ2-7; a possible D gene is TRBD1 (5 bases). This CDR3 comprises 11 residues. Germline V gene lookup returns CDR1 DFQATT and CDR2 SNEGSKA (reference sequence). Trimming shortened V by 5 bases and J by 5 bases, and 10 bases separated the two germline ends.

V is TRBV7-9 and J is TRBJ1-4; no reliable D call. Trimming took off 0 bases at V and 2 bases at J, with 4 bases between the two ends. The germline V gene encodes CDR1 SEHNR and CDR2 FQNEAQ (reference sequence). CDR3 length: 14 residues. CDR3: CASSLAGTNEKLFF. CDR3 DNA: TGTGCCAGCAGCTTAGCTGGGACTAATGAAAAACTGTTTTTT.

This rearrangement joins TRBV5-1 to TRBJ2-2; no reliable D call. Germline CDR1 reads SGHRS; CDR2 reads YFSETQ. The CDR3 sequence is 14 residues long. V lost 3 bases and J 3 bases, leaving 9 bases between the germline ends. DNA of the CDR3: TGCGCCAGCAGCTCCGGATCCCACACCGGGGAGCTGTTTTTT. Protein: CASSSGSHTGELFF.

V and J are TRBV6-5 and TRBJ1-3, with D perhaps TRBD1 (5 bases). This CDR3 has 13 amino acids. Germline values: CDR1 MNHEY, CDR2 SVGAGI. V gave up 2 bases and J gave up 6 bases, with 8 bases separating them. CDR3 sequence reads: CASSYLGQNTIYF. CDR3 DNA: TGTGCCAGCAGTTACCTGGGGCAAAACACCATATATTTT.

In this sample, this clone turned up once. The chain uses TRBV15 and TRBJ1-3; 8 positions match TRBD1. Germline V gives CDR1 LNHNV, CDR2 YYDKDF (reference sequence). This CDR3 is 17 amino acids long. V gave up 5 bases and J gave up 8 bases; unmatched junction bases: 17. The CDR3 DNA reads TGTGCCACCAGCCCCGTCCCGGGACAGGATAAGGCGCACACCATATATTTT. This translates into CATSPVPGQDKAHTIYF.

The gene calls are TRBV2 and TRBJ2-1, with D possibly matching TRBD2 (6 bases). CDR3 length: 14 residues. Germline loops: CDR1 SNHLY, CDR2 FYNNEI. With 2 bases removed from V and 8 bases from J, the gap between germline ends came to 13 bases. CDR3 nucleotide sequence: TGTGCCAGCAGTGAACCGGGGGTCCGGGATGAGCAGTTCTTC. Its translation is CASSEPGVRDEQFF.

The chain combines TRBV7-7 with TRBJ2-1; TRBD1 agrees at 8 bases. From germline, CDR1 is SSHAT and CDR2 FNYEAQ (reference sequence). V was pared by 4 bases and J by 9 bases, with 5 bases of the junction left unmatched. This CDR3 spans 13 amino acids. CDR3 region: CASSSRGLSEQFF. The CDR3 bases are TGTGCCAGCAGCTCCAGGGGGCTGAGTGAGCAGTTCTTC. Complete variable domain (other parts from reference TRBV7-7 and TRBJ2-1): GAGVSQSPRYKVTKRGQDVTLRCDPISSHATLYWYQQALGQGPEFLTYFNYEAQPDKSGLPSDRFSAERPEGSISTLTIQRTEQRDSAMYRCASSSRGLSEQFFGPGTRLTVL.

This clone was observed a single time. This chain links TRBV27 with TRBJ2-7; D call uncertain. The V end lost 3 bases, the J end lost 1 base, and 13 bases lay between the germline ends. The CDR3 totals 15 residues. Germline V CDR1 and CDR2: MNHEY, SMNVEV (reference sequence). CDR3 region: CASSFGLGSSYEQYF. The CDR3 coding sequence is TGTGCCAGCAGTTTCGGTCTCGGCAGTTCCTACGAGCAGTACTTC.